This TCR beta chain appears in the sequencing data of a study of T cell repertoires in cytomegalovirus infection (dated by TCRdb to between 2017 and 2020). About the study as a whole: Donor HLA type was relevant to the analysis, because carriage of CMV infection together with the matching HLA type was indicated by public TCR beta signatures.

Paper-wide results and their limitations: Cumulative frequency of public TCR beta family members discriminated carriers of CMV infection plus the relevant HLA type in this cohort and an independent roughly 330-donor cohort. The ex vivo response was dominated by HLA-C-restricted CMV-specific TCR beta clonotypes, and the single most frequent clonotype in two of eight donors was supplied by these HLA-C-restricted clonotypes.

To note about this clonotype: No antigen is known for it. Nothing much larger sits one base from this clone, and base qualities are not available.

The CDR3 has 14 amino acids, counting the end cysteine and phenylalanine. Only CDR3 DNA is held: 42 bases, read in frame from base 1. V loses 4 bases of germline sequence and J loses 8 bases, and the interval between the two ends is 15 bases. CDR1 and CDR2 are read off the germline V gene as MDHEN and SYDVKM. For sequencing, an Illumina HiSeq 1500 was employed. TCRdb redid the processing of the public reads, applying fastp at Q25 and MiXCR, and retained in-frame beta chains. Records with the same CDR3 protein are collapsed into one entry carrying the most frequent genes and DNA. Recorded for this sample are 300,000 or so distinct CDR3 sequences; about 26% of them occurred a single time. The leading ten clones occupy about 14% of the sample.

Sample: PBMCs. The sequence was obtained from a human donor in good health (CMV status not recorded). Some clones in this sample may be carry-over from other donors' samples. The V and J genes are TRBV28 and TRBJ2-1; the D region possibly corresponds to TRBD1 (8 bases align). This receptor carries the CDR3 CASSSQGGSDEQFF. The nucleotides read TGTGCCAGCAGTTCACAGGGGGGGTCTGATGAGCAGTTCTTC.